This T cell receptor beta chain is from a study of CD8+CD57+ T cells in acquired aplastic anemia. Study context: Yields of DNA that came from sorted CD4+ and CD8+ cells averaged about 2.9 ug.

Genomic DNA acted as the template from which TCR beta VDJ combination and CDR3 sequence profiling were carried out. TCRdb reprocessed the reads via MiXCR and lists one record per CDR3 protein. The sample gives under 350,000 distinct CDR3 sequences, about 50% of which show up once; 1% to 1.5% is in the top ten. Study-level results: Shared by patients and controls, roughly 28 CD8+ CDR3s were abundant in patients. Patients and controls were not found to differ significantly in CD8+ Simpson's diversity.

The ends lost 5 bases at V and 5 bases at J; junction bases unmatched: 5. The V gene's germline CDR1 is KGHDR and CDR2 SFDVKD. CDR3 size: 14 residues. Before being chosen for sequencing, patients had shown CD8+CD57+ cell expansion by flow cytometry. There was no therapy given to any patient before the blood sampling took place. On this clonotype itself: Its antigen is unknown.

The source of this sequence is a human donor with aplastic anemia. The sequencing input was sorted CD4+, CD8+, or CD8+CD57+ T cells (not recorded which) from PBMCs. The rearrangement links TRBV24-1 to TRBJ2-3; 8 nucleotides line up with TRBD2. The CDR3: CATSASGREDTQYF. CDR3 sequence (DNA): TGTGCCACCAGTGCGAGCGGGAGAGAAGATACGCAGTATTTT.